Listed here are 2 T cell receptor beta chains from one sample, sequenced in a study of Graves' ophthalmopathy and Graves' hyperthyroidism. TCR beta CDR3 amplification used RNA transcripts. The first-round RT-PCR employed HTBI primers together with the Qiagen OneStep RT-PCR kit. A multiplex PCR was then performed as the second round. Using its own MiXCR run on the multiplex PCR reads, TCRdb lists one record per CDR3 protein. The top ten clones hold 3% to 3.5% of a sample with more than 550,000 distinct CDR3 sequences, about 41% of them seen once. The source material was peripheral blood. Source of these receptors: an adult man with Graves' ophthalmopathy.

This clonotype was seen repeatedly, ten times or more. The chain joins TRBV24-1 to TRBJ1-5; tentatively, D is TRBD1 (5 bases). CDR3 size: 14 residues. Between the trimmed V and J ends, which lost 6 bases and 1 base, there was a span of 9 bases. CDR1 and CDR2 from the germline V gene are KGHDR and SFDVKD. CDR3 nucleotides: TGTGCCACCAGTTCCTGGGACAGCAATCAGCCCCAGCATTTT. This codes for CATSSWDSNQPQHF.

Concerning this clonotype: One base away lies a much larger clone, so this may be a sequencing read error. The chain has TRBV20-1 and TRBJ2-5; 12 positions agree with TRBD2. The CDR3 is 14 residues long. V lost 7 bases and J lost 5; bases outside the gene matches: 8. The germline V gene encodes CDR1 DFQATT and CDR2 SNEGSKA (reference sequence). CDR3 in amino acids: CSVTRLAGVETQYF. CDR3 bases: TGCAGTGTCACCCGACTAGCGGGAGTTGAGACCCAGTACTTC.